The rows below give T cell receptor beta chains drawn from one sample of a study of neoadjuvant nivolumab and ipilimumab in lung cancer. Sequencing was performed with immunoSEQ multiplex PCR; in TCRdb, only in-frame clones are kept and a portion is missing. The repertoire holds some 240 clones, 70% to 90% seen once, with about 6% in the top ten. The sequenced sample was tumor tissue, obtained after neoadjuvant nivolumab, alone or with ipilimumab, at or shortly before surgery. Every receptor here comes from an adult with non-small cell lung cancer. CDR3s include the opening cysteine and the closing phenylalanine or tryptophan. The D gene is left open where the match is weak. Rows may omit the clone size; those that give it use once, few, many or a size class.

DNA	CDR3	V	J	size	D
TGCAGCGGGAACACAGGGGGCACAGATACGCAGTATTTT	CSGNTGGTDTQYF	TRBV29-1	TRBJ2-3	.	TRBD1
TGTGCTAGCAGCTCCATTCCCTACCCCTACAATGAGCAGTTCTTC	CASSSIPYPYNEQFF	TRBV7-7	TRBJ2-1	.	.
TGTGCCAGCAGCTTACAACATACTCTCTACGAGCAGTACTTC	CASSLQHTLYEQYF	TRBV11-2	TRBJ2-7	.	.
TGTGCCAGCAGTATCGGACCGGGAAGCACAGATACGCAGTATTTT	CASSIGPGSTDTQYF	TRBV2	TRBJ2-3	once	.
TGTGCCAGCAGCCCTCGGACGGGAGGATTCACAGATACGCAGTATTTT	CASSPRTGGFTDTQYF	TRBV11-3	TRBJ2-3	.	TRBD2
TGTGCCAGCAGCTTAGGGATTATCGGCTACTATGGCTACACCTTC	CASSLGIIGYYGYTF	TRBV7-9	TRBJ1-2	.	.